This entry describes one T cell receptor (beta chain). What it binds is not known. This record belongs to a study of cytomegalovirus exposure and HLA in healthy donors. In the study overall: Sequencing of some 200 million T cells in an earlier analysis found around 100 million unique TCR beta sequences.

General study findings and limits: Reports indicated that the classifier achieved high specificity and sensitivity in diagnosing cytomegalovirus status.

The CDR3 has 16 amino acids. CDR1 and CDR2 from the germline V gene are LGHNA and YSLEER. J was trimmed by 5 bases and V by 0 bases; bases with no gene match: 9. The primer mix had 60 Vbeta and 13 Jbeta primers. Clones were read by immunoSEQ multiplex PCR, and TCRdb kept only the in-frame ones, dropping some. This sample yields some 36,000 clones, of which roughly three quarters are seen a single time; more than 6.5% belongs to the top ten. This receptor was taken from a man aged 25 to 45 in good health and CMV-seronegative. Sequences were obtained from PBMCs. The J gene is TRBJ1-2, the V gene TRBV4-3; 7 nucleotides align to TRBD1. CDR3 DNA sequence: TGCGCCAGCAGCCAAGATCGCGGCAGGGGGAGATATGGCTACACCTTC. Its protein product is CASSQDRGRGRYGYTF.